This TCR beta chain was captured by sequencing in a study of blood T cell repertoires in COVID-19. Background on the study: Italy, Spain and the United States were the sources of the convalescent and acute COVID-19 samples.

The protocol was immunoSEQ multiplex PCR, while the TCRdb copy is restricted to in-frame clones and leaves out a portion. The table shows some 89,000 clones, with 90% occurring only once. V was pared by 6 bases and J by 7 bases, with 19 bases between. This CDR3 is built from 14 residues. Germline CDR1 reads SQVTM; CDR2 reads ANQGSEA. The specimen was peripheral blood. The rearrangement links TRBV29-1 to TRBJ2-1; D is perhaps TRBD2 (5 bases). The TCR originated in a man in his sixties with acute or convalescent COVID-19. The CDR3 loop is CSVGRGSIPNEQFF. DNA for the CDR3: TGCAGCGTGGGTAGAGGGTCCATACCAAATGAGCAGTTCTTC.